The 32 T cell receptor beta chains in this list originate from one sample, sequenced in a study of identical twins. MiXCR was run by TCRdb on the 5' RACE reads, yielding one entry per CDR3 protein. The repertoire holds under 300,000 distinct CDR3 sequences, with about 14% as singletons. The source material was memory (CD45RO+) T cells sorted from blood. All receptors come from a woman between 18 and 29 years old in good health.

This clonotype was seen more than once but under ten times. The CDR3 bases are TGTGCCAGCAGAGAACCGGGACTGGAAGCTTTCTTT. It encodes CASREPGLEAFF. V and J are TRBV25-1 and TRBJ1-1, with D tentatively TRBD1 (5 bases). V was trimmed by 6 bases and J by 8 bases, leaving 13 bases between them. The CDR3 totals 12 residues. Germline loops: CDR1 MGHDK, CDR2 SYGVNS.

The sample holds many counts of this clonotype. The gene calls are TRBV11-2 and TRBJ2-5, with TRBD2 identical over 8 bases. The J segment lost 4 bases and the V segment lost 6 bases, leaving 10 bases of the junction unmatched. The CDR3 sequence is 15 residues long. Germline loops: CDR1 SGHAT, CDR2 FQNNGV. CDR3 coding DNA: TGTGCCAGCAGTTCCTCCGGGCTAGCGGGAGAGACCCAGTACTTC. This codes for CASSSSGLAGETQYF.

This clonotype has more than one count but fewer than ten. The chain couples TRBV6-6 to TRBJ1-1; D might be TRBD1 (5 bases). The CDR3 consists of 13 residues. The V end was cut by 2 bases, the J end by 9 bases, with 13 bases between. Per the germline V gene, CDR1 is MNHNY and CDR2 is SVGAGI (reference sequence). CDR3 DNA: TGTGCCAGCAGTTACGGGGGGGTAGGCCAAGCTTTCTTT. This encodes CASSYGGVGQAFF.

This clonotype was seen a few times. This sequence joins TRBV11-3 and TRBJ2-3, with 9 bases aligning to TRBD1. J gave up 2 bases and V 5 bases, and 2 bases lay outside the gene matches. This CDR3 has 14 residues. The germline V gene has CDR1 SGHNT and CDR2 YENEEA. This CDR3 reads CASSRDRDTDTQYF. In nucleotides, the CDR3 is TGTGCCAGCAGCCGGGACAGGGACACAGATACGCAGTATTTT.

This clonotype was counted between two and nine times. The CDR3 region has the DNA TGTGCCATCAGTGTCAGCAGGGATCAGCCCCAGCATTTT. Protein sequence: CAISVSRDQPQHF. This chain links TRBV10-3 with TRBJ1-5; tentatively, D is TRBD1 (5 bases). There are 13 residues in the CDR3. CDR1 and CDR2 (germline): ENHRY, SYGVKD. V was shortened by 4 bases and J by 5 bases, with 9 bases between the two germline ends.

The J gene is TRBJ2-2, the V gene TRBV2, with D unclear. The CDR3 has 14 residues. The V gene lost 6 bases and the J gene lost 4 bases, with 12 bases spanning the gap. Germline CDR1 reads SNHLY; CDR2 reads FYNNEI. CDR3 amino acids: CASRPSSLTGELFF. CDR3 bases: TGTGCCAGCAGACCATCGTCACTCACCGGGGAGCTGTTTTTT.

This clonotype turned up a few times. J is TRBJ2-1 and V is TRBV9, with D maybe TRBD2 (6 bases). The germline CDR1 and CDR2 sequences are SGDLS and YYNGEE. This CDR3 region has 14 residues. V shed 5 bases and J shed 5 bases, with 14 bases lying between them. In nucleotides, the CDR3 is TGTGCCAGCAGACCACCGGGACTGGACAATGAGCAGTTCTTC. Amino acids: CASRPPGLDNEQFF.

This clonotype showed up just a few times. This rearrangement joins TRBV20-1 to TRBJ2-3; D remains unclear. From germline, CDR1 is DFQATT and CDR2 SNEGSKA (reference sequence). The CDR3 contains 13 residues. Trimming stripped 8 bases from V and 0 bases from J, with 12 bases between. The DNA of the CDR3 is TGCAGTTCCAGGTTTTTTAGCACAGATACGCAGTATTTT. Protein: CSSRFFSTDTQYF.

The chain links TRBV6-1 to TRBJ2-6; D ambiguous. Trimming cost V 6 bases and J 0 bases, with 9 bases left between them. The germline CDR1 and CDR2 sequences are MNHNS and SASEGT. CDR3 length: 15 residues. In DNA form, the CDR3 reads TGTGCCAGCAGGACACCGAACTCTGGGGCCAACGTCCTGACTTTC. Amino acid sequence: CASRTPNSGANVLTF.

The V gene is TRBV5-1, the J gene TRBJ2-3; D gene uncertain. Germline-derived CDR1 and CDR2 are SGHRS and YFSETQ. The CDR3 is 14 residues long. The ends were cut back, 6 bases at V and 5 bases at J, with 16 bases in the middle. The CDR3 spells CASKVELVRDTQYF. Here the CDR3 DNA reads TGCGCCAGCAAGGTCGAGCTAGTCAGAGATACGCAGTATTTT.

This clonotype was observed a handful of times. V usage is TRBV6-5 and J usage is TRBJ2-1, with 8 bases matching TRBD2. The J segment lost 4 bases and the V segment lost 4 bases, leaving 6 bases of the junction unmatched. CDR1 and CDR2 from the germline V gene are MNHEY and SVGAGI. This CDR3 is built from 15 residues. This CDR3 is CASSSPGGGYNEQFF. CDR3 coding DNA: TGTGCCAGCAGTTCCCCCGGGGGGGGATACAATGAGCAGTTCTTC.

There are a few counts of this clonotype. The V gene is TRBV15, the J gene TRBJ2-5; D unclear. The CDR3 spans 13 residues. Trimming took off 3 bases at V and 3 bases at J, with 8 bases between the two ends. Germline CDR1 reads LNHNV; CDR2 reads YYDKDF (reference sequence). CDR3 amino acids: CATSRVQKETQYF. The DNA of the CDR3 is TGTGCCACCAGCAGGGTACAGAAAGAGACCCAGTACTTC.

This clonotype appeared a few times. In DNA form, the CDR3 reads TGTGCCAGCAGCGTACTTACGGGCGATGGAACTGAAGCTTTCTTT. The encoded protein is CASSVLTGDGTEAFF. V gene TRBV9 combines with J gene TRBJ1-1, with D uncertain. Germline V gene data show CDR1 as SGDLS and CDR2 as YYNGEE. This CDR3 is 15 amino acids long. The V and J ends lost 1 base and 5 bases respectively, with 15 bases between them.

This clonotype was counted ten times or more. The chain links TRBV3-1 to TRBJ1-1, with D tentatively TRBD1 (5 bases). The CDR3 covers 11 residues. V was trimmed by 11 bases and J by 1 base, leaving 8 bases between them. CDR1 is LGHDT and CDR2 is YNNKEL in the germline V gene (reference sequence). CDR3 protein: CAAGQNTEAFF. CDR3 coding DNA: TGTGCCGCCGGACAGAACACTGAAGCTTTCTTT. Based on the CDR3 plus reference TRBV3-1 and TRBJ1-1, the full variable domain is DTAVSQTPKYLVTQMGNDKSIKCEQNLGHDTMYWYKQDSKKFLKIMFSYNNKELIINETVPNRFSPKSPDKAHLNLHINSLELGDSAVYFCAAGQNTEAFFGQGTRLTVV.

In this sample, this clonotype turned up many times. V gene TRBV12-3 or TRBV12-4 combines with J gene TRBJ1-5; D is uncertain. CDR3 length: 13 residues. The V end was cut by 3 bases, the J end by 7 bases, with 10 bases between. The DNA for the CDR3 is TGTGCCAGCAGTTTGGCCGAGGAACAGCCCCAGCATTTT. Its translation is CASSLAEEQPQHF.

This clonotype was seen repeatedly, ten times or more. The CDR3 is CASSLQTGGADTQYF. CDR3 nucleotide sequence: TGCGCCAGCAGCTTGCAAACGGGGGGGGCAGATACGCAGTATTTT. This sequence joins TRBV5-1 and TRBJ2-3; 8 bases are a match to TRBD2. The germline gives CDR1 SGHRS, CDR2 YFSETQ. V was pared by 1 base and J by 4 bases, with 5 bases of the junction left unmatched. This CDR3 has 15 amino acids.

The chain combines TRBV20-1 with TRBJ2-7; a weak D match, TRBD2 (5 bases). Per the germline V gene, CDR1 is DFQATT and CDR2 is SNEGSKA (reference sequence). The V end was cut by 3 bases, the J end by 0 bases, with 9 bases between. The CDR3 extends over 13 amino acids. DNA for the CDR3: TGCAGTGCTAGCCTAGGACTCTCCTACGAGCAGTACTTC. Amino acid sequence: CSASLGLSYEQYF.

The V and J genes are TRBV7-9 and TRBJ2-7; D is unresolved. In germline, CDR1 is SEHNR, CDR2 FQNEAQ (reference sequence). Trimming cost V 4 bases and J 2 bases, with 15 bases left between them. The CDR3 is made up of 15 amino acids. The CDR3 bases are TGTGCCAGCAGCTCGGACCGGGCTTCCGCCTACGAGCAGTACTTC. This gives the protein CASSSDRASAYEQYF.

V is TRBV20-1 and J is TRBJ1-5; perhaps TRBD1 as D (6 bases). The germline V gene encodes CDR1 DFQATT and CDR2 SNEGSKA (reference sequence). Trimming cost V 4 bases and J 4 bases, with 20 bases left between them. The CDR3 extends over 16 amino acids. CDR3 sequence: CSATIRGQGPNQPQHF. CDR3 bases: TGCAGTGCTACCATTAGGGGCCAGGGGCCAAATCAGCCCCAGCATTTT.

This chain joins TRBV19 and TRBJ2-1; the match to TRBD1 covers 7 bases. The CDR3 extends over 15 amino acids. The ends lost 6 bases at V and 0 bases at J; junction bases unmatched: 5. Germline loops: CDR1 LNHDA, CDR2 SQIVND (reference sequence). The CDR3 protein is CASSPDRFSYNEQFF. The CDR3 bases are TGTGCCAGTAGCCCGGACAGGTTCTCCTACAATGAGCAGTTCTTC.

Comments on this clonotype: Compared with germline, one end of the junction differs, possibly owing to a read error. The chain has TRBV20-1 and TRBJ2-2; a possible D gene is TRBD1 (6 bases). Germline CDR1 and CDR2: DFQATT and SNEGSKA (reference sequence). There are 14 residues in the CDR3. CDR3 bases: TGCAGTGCGAGAGGGGGAGACAACACCGGGGAGCTGTTTTTT. It specifies CSARGGDNTGELFF.

The chain employs TRBV20-1 and TRBJ2-7; D is uncertain. Per germline, CDR1 DFQATT and CDR2 SNEGSKA (reference sequence). V lost 3 bases and J 4 bases, leaving 13 bases between the germline ends. The CDR3 has 13 amino acids. The CDR3 bases are TGCAGTGCTAGTAGGGCGGTACCTTACGAGCAGTACTTC. This encodes CSASRAVPYEQYF.

The rearrangement links TRBV7-2 to TRBJ2-3, with D possibly matching TRBD1 (5 bases). Germline CDR1 reads SGHTA; CDR2 reads FQGNSA. CDR3 length equals 14 residues. Trimming removed 4 bases from V and 0 bases from J, with 8 bases in between. The CDR3 sequence is CASSSRQSTDTQYF. In nucleotides, the CDR3 is TGTGCCAGCAGCTCGAGACAGAGCACAGATACGCAGTATTTT.

V gene TRBV9 combines with J gene TRBJ2-3; D is uncertain. Trimming cost V 0 bases and J 2 bases, with 10 bases left between them. Per germline, CDR1 SGDLS and CDR2 YYNGEE. The CDR3 has 15 residues. Here the CDR3 reads CASSVVGAYTDTQYF. CDR3 in DNA: TGTGCCAGCAGCGTAGTTGGAGCGTACACAGATACGCAGTATTTT. Looking up the rest from reference TRBV9 and TRBJ2-3 gives the full variable domain: DSGVTQTPKHLITATGQRVTLRCSPRSGDLSVYWYQQSLDQGLQFLIQYYNGEERAKGNILERFSAQQFPDLHSELNLSSLELGDSALYFCASSVVGAYTDTQYFGPGTRLTVL.

This chain joins TRBV5-1 and TRBJ2-1; either TRBD1 or TRBD2 may fit D (6 bases each). The CDR3 has 13 amino acids. V dropped 7 bases and J dropped 4 bases, with 12 bases sitting between them. Germline V gene sequence: CDR1 SGHRS, CDR2 YFSETQ. CDR3 nucleotide sequence: TGCGCCAGCGGACTAACAGGGTACAATGAGCAGTTCTTC. This gives the protein CASGLTGYNEQFF.

The V and J genes are TRBV27 and TRBJ2-7; D could derive from TRBD1 or TRBD2 (5 bases each). Trimming removed 6 bases from V and 4 bases from J, with 16 bases in between. Germline V gives CDR1 MNHEY, CDR2 SMNVEV (reference sequence). This CDR3 comprises 14 residues. CDR3: CASRLTGTLYEQYF. CDR3 DNA: TGTGCCAGCAGACTCACCGGGACCTTATACGAGCAGTACTTC.

This clonotype came up a few times. The J gene is TRBJ1-3, the V gene TRBV25-1; D gene unclear. This CDR3 has 15 residues. CDR1 MGHDK and CDR2 SYGVNS come from the germline V gene. Trimming shortened V by 4 bases and J by 3 bases, and 13 bases separated the two germline ends. CDR3 DNA: TGTGCCAGCAGTGCCGCGGGCGCGGGTGGAAACACCATATATTTT. It specifies CASSAAGAGGNTIYF. Full variable domain (remainder filled in from reference TRBV25-1 and TRBJ1-3): EADIYQTPRYLVIGTGKKITLECSQTMGHDKMYWYQQDPGMELHLIHYSYGVNSTEKGDLSSESTVSRIRTEHFPLTLESARPSHTSQYLCASSAAGAGGNTIYFGEGSWLTVV.

A few counts support this clonotype. The chain couples TRBV6-2 or TRBV6-3 to TRBJ1-2, with D possibly matching TRBD1 (6 bases). This CDR3 spans 12 amino acids. Germline V gene data show CDR1 as MNHEY and CDR2 as SVGEGT. V was clipped by 6 bases and J by 7 bases, with 12 bases between them. This CDR3 is CASSRGGVGYTF. The CDR3 DNA sequence: TGTGCCAGCAGCAGAGGGGGAGTTGGCTACACCTTC.

V gene TRBV5-1 combines with J gene TRBJ1-2; 8 bases are shared with TRBD1. The CDR3 has 14 amino acids. Germline loops: CDR1 SGHRS, CDR2 YFSETQ. V lost 4 bases, J lost 7 bases, and 9 bases stayed unmatched. CDR3 coding DNA: TGCGCCAGCAGCCCCTGGACAGGGCATGGTGGCTACACCTTC. Its protein is CASSPWTGHGGYTF.

Comments on this clonotype: A read error may explain this, as a much larger clone is one base away. DNA for the CDR3: TGTGCCAGCAGTACAGCTAACTATGGCTACACCTTC. Its translation is CASSTANYGYTF. The V call is TRBV3-1, the J call TRBJ1-2, with D uncertain. The germline gives CDR1 LGHDT, CDR2 YNNKEL (reference sequence). The CDR3 extends over 12 amino acids. The V and J ends lost 6 bases and 0 bases respectively, with 5 bases between them.

This clonotype was observed a handful of times. The rearrangement links TRBV29-1 to TRBJ1-2; 7 bases are shared with TRBD1. CDR3 length equals 11 residues. Germline CDR1 is SQVTM and CDR2 is ANQGSEA. CDR3 region: CVGQINYGYTF. The CDR3, as DNA: TGCGTGGGACAGATTAACTATGGCTACACCTTC.

This clonotype was counted many times. V usage is TRBV12-3 or TRBV12-4 and J usage is TRBJ2-3; weak D call: TRBD2 (5 bases). Trimming removed 4 bases at V and 1 base at J, with 9 bases between. CDR3 length: 14 residues. CDR3 bases: TGTGCCAGCAGTTGGCGGGCAGGCACAGATACGCAGTATTTT. Translated, it gives CASSWRAGTDTQYF.